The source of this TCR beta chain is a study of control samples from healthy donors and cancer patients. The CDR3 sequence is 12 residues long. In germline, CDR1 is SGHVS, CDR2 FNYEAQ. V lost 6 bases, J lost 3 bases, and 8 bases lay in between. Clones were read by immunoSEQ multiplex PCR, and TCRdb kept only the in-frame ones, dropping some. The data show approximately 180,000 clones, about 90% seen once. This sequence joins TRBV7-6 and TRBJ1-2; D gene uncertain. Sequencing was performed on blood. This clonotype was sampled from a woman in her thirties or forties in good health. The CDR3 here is CASRGSDYGYTF. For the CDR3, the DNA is TGTGCCAGCAGGGGGTCGGACTATGGCTACACCTTC.